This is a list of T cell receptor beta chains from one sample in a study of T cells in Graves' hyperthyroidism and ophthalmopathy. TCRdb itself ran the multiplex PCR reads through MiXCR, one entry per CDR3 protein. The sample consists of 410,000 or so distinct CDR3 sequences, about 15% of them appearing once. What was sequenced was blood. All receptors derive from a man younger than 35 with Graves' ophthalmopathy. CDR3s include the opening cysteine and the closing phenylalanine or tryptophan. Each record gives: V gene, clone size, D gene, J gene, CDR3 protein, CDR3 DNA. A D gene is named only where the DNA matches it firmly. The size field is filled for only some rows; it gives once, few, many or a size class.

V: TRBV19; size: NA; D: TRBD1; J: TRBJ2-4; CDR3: CASSKRRQGDSKNIQYF; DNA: TGTGCCAGTAGTAAACGTCGACAGGGCGATTCCAAAAACATTCAGTACTTC
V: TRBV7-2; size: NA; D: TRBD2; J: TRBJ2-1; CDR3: CASSFSGNGFNEQFF; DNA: TGTGCCAGCAGCTTTAGCGGGAACGGGTTCAATGAGCAGTTCTTC
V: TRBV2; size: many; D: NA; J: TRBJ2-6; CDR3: CARAGTGANVLTF; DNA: TGTGCCCGGGCGGGTACTGGGGCCAACGTCCTGACTTTC
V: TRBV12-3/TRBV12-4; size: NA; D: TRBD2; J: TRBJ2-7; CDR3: CASSSPGLAGDGSSYEQYF; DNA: TGTGCCAGCAGTTCCCCGGGACTAGCGGGAGATGGGTCTTCCTACGAGCAGTACTTC
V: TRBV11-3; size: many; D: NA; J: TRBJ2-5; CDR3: CASSKAGGQQETQYF; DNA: TGTGCCAGCAGCAAGGCCGGGGGTCAACAAGAGACCCAGTACTTC
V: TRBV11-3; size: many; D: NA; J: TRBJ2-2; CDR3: CASSKGPTGELFF; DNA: TGTGCCAGCAGCAAAGGACCGACCGGGGAGCTGTTTTTT
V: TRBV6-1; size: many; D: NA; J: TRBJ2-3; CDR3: CASSDIGLADTQYF; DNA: TGTGCCAGCAGTGACATAGGGTTGGCAGATACGCAGTATTTT
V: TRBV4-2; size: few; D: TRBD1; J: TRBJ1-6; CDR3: CASSPYWTGGDNSPLHF; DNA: TGTGCCAGCAGCCCTTACTGGACAGGGGGTGACAATTCACCCCTCCACTTT
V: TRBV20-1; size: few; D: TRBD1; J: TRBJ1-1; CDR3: CSARVVTGLMNIEAFF; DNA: TGCAGTGCTAGAGTCGTGACAGGGCTGATGAACATTGAAGCTTTCTTT
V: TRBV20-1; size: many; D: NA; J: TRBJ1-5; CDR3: CSARRGSSNQPQHF; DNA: TGCAGTGCTAGAAGGGGGTCGTCCAATCAGCCCCAGCATTTT
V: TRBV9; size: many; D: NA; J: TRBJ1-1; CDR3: CASSVGWVGTEAFF; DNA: TGTGCCAGCAGCGTAGGCTGGGTAGGAACTGAAGCTTTCTTT
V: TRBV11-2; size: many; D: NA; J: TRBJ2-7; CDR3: CASSLGWGTDRPYEQYF; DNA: TGTGCCAGCAGCTTAGGTTGGGGAACGGATAGACCCTACGAGCAGTACTTC
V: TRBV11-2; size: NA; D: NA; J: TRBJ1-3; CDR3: CARVLRSGNTIYF; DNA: TGTGCCAGGGTACTTCGCTCTGGAAACACCATATATTTT
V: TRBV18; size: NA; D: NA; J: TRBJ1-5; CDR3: CASSPAHCRVCNQPQHF; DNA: TGTGCCAGCTCACCGGCCCACTGCAGGGTTTGCAATCAGCCCCAGCATTTT
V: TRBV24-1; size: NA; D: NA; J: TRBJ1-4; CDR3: CATSEPGLNEKLFF; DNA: TGTGCCACCAGTGAGCCGGGGCTAAATGAAAAACTGTTTTTT
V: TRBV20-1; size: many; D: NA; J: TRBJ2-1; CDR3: CSARRTTGRGERNEQFF; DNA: TGCAGTGCTAGAAGAACGACAGGGCGGGGTGAACGAAATGAGCAGTTCTTC
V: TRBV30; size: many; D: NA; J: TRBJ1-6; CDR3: CAWSVAENSPLHF; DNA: TGTGCCTGGAGTGTCGCGGAGAATTCACCCCTCCACTTT
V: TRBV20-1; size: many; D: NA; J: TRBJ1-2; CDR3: CSVAGGYGYTF; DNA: TGCAGTGTCGCGGGGGGGTATGGCTACACCTTC
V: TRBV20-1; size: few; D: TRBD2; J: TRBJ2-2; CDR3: CSARLAGGSGELFF; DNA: TGCAGTGCGAGACTAGCGGGAGGGTCCGGGGAGCTGTTTTTT
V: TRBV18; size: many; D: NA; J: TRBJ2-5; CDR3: CASSPGTSETQYF; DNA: TGTGCCAGCTCACCCGGGACATCAGAGACCCAGTACTTC
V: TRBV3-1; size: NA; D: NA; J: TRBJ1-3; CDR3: CASSQERAGNTIYF; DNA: TGTGCCAGCAGCCAAGAAAGGGCTGGAAACACCATATATTTT
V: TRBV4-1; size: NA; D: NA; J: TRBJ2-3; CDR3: CASSQVPTREDTQYF; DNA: TGCGCCAGCAGCCAAGTCCCCACACGGGAGGATACGCAGTATTTT
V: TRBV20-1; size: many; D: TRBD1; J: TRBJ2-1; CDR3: CSPRQGNEQFF; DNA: TGCAGTCCCAGACAGGGCAATGAGCAGTTCTTC
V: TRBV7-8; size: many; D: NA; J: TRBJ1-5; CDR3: CASSLATPNQPQHF; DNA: TGTGCCAGCAGCTTAGCGACCCCCAATCAGCCCCAGCATTTT
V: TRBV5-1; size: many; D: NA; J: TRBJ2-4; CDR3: CASSFGQGGDIQYF; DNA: TGCGCCAGCAGCTTTGGGCAGGGCGGAGACATTCAGTACTTC
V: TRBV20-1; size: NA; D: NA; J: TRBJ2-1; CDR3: CSAYRGGSYNEQFF; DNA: TGCAGTGCCTACAGGGGAGGGAGCTACAATGAGCAGTTCTTC
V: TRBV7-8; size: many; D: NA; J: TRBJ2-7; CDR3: CASSGDWEYEQYF; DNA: TGTGCCAGCAGCGGGGACTGGGAGTACGAGCAGTACTTC
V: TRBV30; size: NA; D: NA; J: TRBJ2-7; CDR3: CAWSFWRGTYEQYF; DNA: TGTGCCTGGAGTTTTTGGCGTGGGACCTACGAGCAGTACTTC
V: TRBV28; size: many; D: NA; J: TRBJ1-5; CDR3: CASSTGSNQPQHF; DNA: TGTGCCAGCTCCACAGGGAGCAATCAGCCCCAGCATTTT
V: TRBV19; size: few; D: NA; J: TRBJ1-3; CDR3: CASSGLSSGNTIYF; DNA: TGTGCCAGTAGTGGCCTCTCCTCTGGAAACACCATATATTTT
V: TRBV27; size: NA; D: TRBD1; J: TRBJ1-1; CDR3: CASSPRLAGDREAFF; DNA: TGTGCCAGCAGTCCACGGTTGGCGGGTGACAGGGAGGCTTTCTTT
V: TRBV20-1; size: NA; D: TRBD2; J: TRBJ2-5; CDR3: CSAWTSGGEIQETQYF; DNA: TGCAGTGCTTGGACTAGCGGGGGGGAAATCCAAGAGACCCAGTACTTC
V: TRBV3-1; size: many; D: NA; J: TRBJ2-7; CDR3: CASSQVSSAHYEQYF; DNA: TGTGCCAGCAGCCAAGTATCTAGCGCCCACTACGAGCAGTACTTC
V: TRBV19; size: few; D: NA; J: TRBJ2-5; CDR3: CASSIWQGWETQYF; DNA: TGTGCCAGTAGTATATGGCAGGGGTGGGAGACCCAGTACTTC
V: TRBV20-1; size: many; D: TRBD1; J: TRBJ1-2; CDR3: CSASPGGAANYGYTF; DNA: TGCAGTGCTAGTCCAGGGGGCGCAGCTAACTATGGCTACACCTTC
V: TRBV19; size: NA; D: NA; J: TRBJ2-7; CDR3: CASSMATAYEQYF; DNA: TGTGCCAGTAGTATGGCGACAGCCTACGAGCAGTACTTC
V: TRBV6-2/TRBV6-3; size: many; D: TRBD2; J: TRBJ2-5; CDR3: CASSLAGAAVETQYF; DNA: TGTGCCAGCAGTCTAGCGGGGGCTGCTGTGGAGACCCAGTACTTC
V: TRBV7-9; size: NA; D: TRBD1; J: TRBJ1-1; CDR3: CASSSGTGETEAFF; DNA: TGTGCCAGCAGCTCTGGGACAGGGGAGACTGAAGCTTTCTTT
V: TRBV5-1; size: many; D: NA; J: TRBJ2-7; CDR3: CASSLEVTQGSSYEQYF; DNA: TGCGCCAGCAGCTTGGAGGTCACTCAGGGAAGCTCCTACGAGCAGTACTTC
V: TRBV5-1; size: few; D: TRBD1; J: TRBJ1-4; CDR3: CASSPTGQGYEKLFF; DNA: TGCGCCAGCAGCCCGACGGGACAGGGGTATGAAAAACTGTTTTTT
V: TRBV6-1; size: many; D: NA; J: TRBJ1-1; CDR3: CASSSGVTEAFF; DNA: TGTGCCAGCTCCTCGGGTGTGACTGAAGCTTTCTTT
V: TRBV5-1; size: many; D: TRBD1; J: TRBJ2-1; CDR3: CASSFPGQFPNEQFF; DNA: TGCGCCAGCAGCTTCCCGGGACAGTTCCCCAATGAGCAGTTCTTC
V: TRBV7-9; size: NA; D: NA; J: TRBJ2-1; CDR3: CASSLEITLESSYNEQFF; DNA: TGTGCCAGCAGCTTAGAGATAACTCTAGAAAGCTCCTACAATGAGCAGTTCTTC
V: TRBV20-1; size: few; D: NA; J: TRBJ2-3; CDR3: CSARELTVADTQYF; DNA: TGCAGTGCTAGAGAGTTGACGGTGGCAGATACGCAGTATTTT
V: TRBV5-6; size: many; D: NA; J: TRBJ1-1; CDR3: CASSLGRRNTEAFF; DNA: TGTGCCAGCAGCCTGGGACGGAGGAACACTGAAGCTTTCTTT
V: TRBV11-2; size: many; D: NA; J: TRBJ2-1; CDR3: CASSPRTTYNEQFF; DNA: TGTGCCAGCAGCCCCCGGACCACCTACAATGAGCAGTTCTTC
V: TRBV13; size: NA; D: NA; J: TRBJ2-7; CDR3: CASSVGRTGRPHEQYF; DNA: TGTGCCAGCAGCGTAGGTCGCACAGGGAGGCCCCACGAGCAGTACTTC
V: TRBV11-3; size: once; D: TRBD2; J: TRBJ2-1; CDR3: CASSLSLAGGPNEQFF; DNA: TGCGCCAGCAGCTTGAGTCTAGCGGGGGGACCCAATGAGCAGTTCTTC
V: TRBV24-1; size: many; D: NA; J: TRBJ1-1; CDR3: CATSDRANTEAFF; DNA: TGTGCCACCAGTGACCGTGCCAACACTGAAGCTTTCTTT
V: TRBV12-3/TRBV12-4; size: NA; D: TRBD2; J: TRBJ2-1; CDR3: CASSTGTSGGSDNEQFF; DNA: TGTGCCAGCAGTACCGGGACTAGCGGGGGGTCTGATAATGAGCAGTTCTTC
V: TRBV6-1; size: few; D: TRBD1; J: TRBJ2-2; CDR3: CAVSGQTTGELFF; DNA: TGTGCCGTCTCGGGACAGACCACCGGGGAGCTGTTTTTT
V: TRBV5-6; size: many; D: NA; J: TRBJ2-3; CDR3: CASSPPGARTDTQYF; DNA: TGTGCCAGCAGCCCGCCAGGGGCACGCACAGATACGCAGTATTTT
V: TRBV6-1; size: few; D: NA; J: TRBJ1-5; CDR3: CASSYRGGGDSNQPQHF; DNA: TGTGCCAGCAGTTATAGGGGCGGGGGGGATAGCAATCAGCCCCAGCATTTT
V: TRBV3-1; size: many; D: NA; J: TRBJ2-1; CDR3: CASRGSISYNEQFF; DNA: TGTGCCAGCAGAGGCTCCATCTCCTACAATGAGCAGTTCTTC
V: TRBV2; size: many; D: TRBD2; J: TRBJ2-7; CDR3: CASIGLAGLRWQYF; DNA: TGTGCCAGCATCGGACTAGCGGGGCTACGATGGCAGTACTTC
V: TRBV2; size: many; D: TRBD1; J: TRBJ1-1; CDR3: CASSEADRAVNTEAFF; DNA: TGTGCCAGCAGTGAAGCAGACAGGGCGGTGAACACTGAAGCTTTCTTT
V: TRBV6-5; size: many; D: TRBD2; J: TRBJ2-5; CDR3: CASSYGLAGRGQETQYF; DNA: TGTGCCAGCAGTTACGGTCTAGCGGGACGGGGGCAAGAGACCCAGTACTTC
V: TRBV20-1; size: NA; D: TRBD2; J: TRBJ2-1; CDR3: CSARDLGTSGGPKNEQFF; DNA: TGCAGTGCTAGAGACCTAGGGACTAGCGGGGGGCCGAAGAATGAGCAGTTCTTC
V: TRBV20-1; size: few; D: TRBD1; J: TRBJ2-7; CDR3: CSAREGEIRQGIEQYF; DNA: TGCAGTGCTAGAGAAGGAGAAATTCGACAGGGAATAGAGCAGTACTTC